This TCR beta chain was obtained from a study of T cell responses to AZD1222 COVID-19 vaccine. On this clone: Its specificity is not known.

There are 16 residues in the CDR3. The J segment lost 2 bases and the V segment lost 3 bases, leaving 5 bases of the junction unmatched. Germline V gives CDR1 MNHEY, CDR2 SMNVEV (reference sequence). Whole-study findings and limits: Donors, mostly white British, included more females; clonal diversity was possibly underestimated. Along spike, vaccine-associated CD4 TCRs were found throughout, with dominance at 160-218 and 743-854. Baseline seropositivity occurred in only a handful of AZD1222 recipients. Regions left unmutated in variants are reportedly the target of nearly half of spike-specific TCRs.

This table comes from immunoSEQ multiplex PCR, and its TCRdb copy is limited to in-frame clones, with some not included. The table lists roughly 77,000 clones, 80% to 95% of them singletons. V and J are TRBV27 and TRBJ2-7; TRBD2 matches at 12 bases. The TCR comes from an adult who received the AZD1222 COVID-19 vaccine. Sequenced material: peripheral blood, taken 28 days after the second AZD1222 dose. The CDR3 is CASSFLAGGNPYEQYF. CDR3 DNA: TGTGCCAGCAGTTTTCTAGCGGGAGGGAACCCCTACGAGCAGTACTTC.